The clone carrying this T cell receptor (beta chain) was counted between two and nine times. Its antigen is still unknown. The PCR used 60 Vbeta and 13 Jbeta primers. Original handling: As a later analysis found, there were roughly 80 million unique TCR beta chains, of which around 9.9 million were shared. The assay was immunoSEQ multiplex PCR, and TCRdb's table has in-frame clones only and misses some. The V and J calls and clone size are taken from that table; D and trimming were inferred from the DNA. The table has roughly 45,000 clones, 70% to 85% seen once. The data stem from a study of cytomegalovirus exposure and HLA in healthy donors. Study context: From HLA-typed donors, an early data release held some 80 million unique TCRs. Findings and caveats of the study: According to the study, roughly 160 TCR beta chains were cytomegalovirus-associated.

CDR3 length equals 13 residues. The J segment lost 2 bases and the V segment lost 3 bases, leaving 1 base of the junction unmatched. CDR1 and CDR2 from the germline V gene are SGHKS and YYEKEE (reference sequence). The chain employs TRBV5-5 and TRBJ2-5, with 7 bases fitting TRBD1. This sequence was found in a man aged 25 to 40 in good health and CMV-seronegative. The sequenced sample was PBMCs. CDR3 coding DNA: TGTGCCAGCAGCTACAGGGGTCAAGAGACCCAGTACTTC. It is translated as CASSYRGQETQYF.